This is a list of T cell receptor beta chains from one sample in a study of blood T cell repertoires in COVID-19. TCRdb keeps only in-frame clones here, not all; method: immunoSEQ multiplex PCR. The data hold about 190,000 clones, with 89% observed a single time. Sequencing was done on a sample of peripheral blood. These receptors were obtained from a man aged 35-49 years with acute or convalescent COVID-19. The conserved cysteine and the conserved F or W are not part of the CDR3 here. Fields, in order: J gene, V gene, CDR3 protein.

TRBJ2-5,TRBV18,ASSTAQGDSKETQY
TRBJ2-1,TRBV6-5,ASSYLSGGPYNEQF
TRBJ1-3,TRBV4-1,ASSQERSGTGVQNTIY
TRBJ1-4,TRBV18,ASSPNRDNEKLF
TRBJ2-6,TRBV5-5,ASDTGSGANVLT
TRBJ1-6,TRBV7-9,ASSLDGGTGGSPLH
TRBJ1-2,TRBV19,ASSNRADYGYT
TRBJ2-1,TRBV9,ASSERGQPTYNEQF
TRBJ1-4,TRBV19,ASSIFGSEKPF
TRBJ1-6,TRBV2,ASSPAQGGSPLH
TRBJ1-2,TRBV11-2,ASSLGSPAGQGYT
TRBJ2-1,TRBV9,ASSVEEAASLQF
TRBJ2-3,TRBV3-1/TRBV3-2,ASSQEIATTDTQY
TRBJ1-4,TRBV6-1,ASSEASLATNEKLF
TRBJ2-1,TRBV7-3,ASSLDRGRNEQF
TRBJ1-1,TRBV27,ASYPRGRVNTEAF
TRBJ1-2,TRBV6-2/TRBV6-3,ASSYDGVGGYT
TRBJ2-3,TRBV18,ASSPSSGGTDTQY
TRBJ1-6,TRBV30,AWSVPGNSPLH
TRBJ2-2,TRBV5-8,ASSLGLGGITGELF
TRBJ1-5,TRBV3-1/TRBV3-2,ASSSRENQPQH
TRBJ2-1,TRBV6-1,ASSEAERGPYNEQF
TRBJ2-1,TRBV18,ASSQGQNNEQF
TRBJ1-2,TRBV30,AWSAGAYGYT
TRBJ2-1,TRBV13,ASSPSGSGEQF
TRBJ1-2,TRBV5-4,ASSLDRGPSYYGYT
TRBJ1-6,TRBV19,ASSRPGDNSPLH
TRBJ2-3,TRBV7-2,ASSFSSDTQY
TRBJ1-1,TRBV6-6,ASSLTGTGYTEAF
TRBJ2-5,TRBV18,ASSPRTEETQY
TRBJ1-2,TRBV14,ASSQDNSFYGYT
TRBJ1-1,TRBV5-6,ASSWGPGIAF
TRBJ2-2,TRBV5-1,ASSPRDTLTGELF
TRBJ2-5,TRBV3-1/TRBV3-2,ASSQGPAGGKGETQY
TRBJ1-2,TRBV6-6,ASSYLGQGETYGYT
TRBJ2-1,TRBV30,AWSVRSGDEQF
TRBJ2-5,TRBV3-1/TRBV3-2,ASSQDPRGETQY
TRBJ2-2,TRBV6-2/TRBV6-3,ASSSPTSSPGELF
TRBJ1-1,TRBV7-6,ASSLYSGDTEAF
TRBJ2-2,TRBV19,ASSGTANTGELF
TRBJ1-5,TRBV12-5,ASGPTGAWDQPQH